The 3 T cell receptor beta chains given below trace back to one sample, sequenced in a study of T cells after yellow fever vaccination. Each CDR3 protein gets one entry after TCRdb re-called the 5' RACE reads with MiXCR. Of 300,000 to 450,000 distinct CDR3 sequences in the sample, approximately 8% were seen once. This sample comprised PBMCs, obtained about 41 days after the first yellow fever vaccination. Receptors were obtained from a young man who received the YFV17D yellow fever vaccine.

The CDR3 DNA follows: TGTGCCAGCAGCCTACCAGGGGTGGTCGAGACCCAGTACTTC. Protein product: CASSLPGVVETQYF. V and J are TRBV12-3 or TRBV12-4 and TRBJ2-5; D is perhaps TRBD1 (6 bases). V lost 6 bases and J 5 bases, leaving 16 bases between the germline ends. This CDR3 spans 14 amino acids.

This clonotype was seen a handful of times. The gene calls are TRBV3-1 and TRBJ2-1, with 9 bases lining up with TRBD2. The V gene end was trimmed by 4 bases and the J gene end by 2 bases; junction bases not matched to a gene: 3. CDR3 size: 15 residues. CDR1 is LGHDT and CDR2 is YNNKEL in the germline V gene (reference sequence). DNA of the CDR3: TGTGCCAGCAGCCGCCAGCGGGGGGCCTACAATGAGCAGTTCTTC. Residues: CASSRQRGAYNEQFF.

This clonotype was seen just once. V usage is TRBV18 and J usage is TRBJ2-1; 12 bases map to TRBD2. CDR3 length equals 15 residues. V shed 6 bases and J 6 bases; nucleotides not matched to a gene: 6. Germline V gene lookup returns CDR1 KGHSH and CDR2 LQKENI. This CDR3 is CASSPSGGVINEQFF. For the CDR3, the DNA is TGTGCCAGCTCCCCTAGCGGGGGGGTAATCAATGAGCAGTTCTTC.